Listed below are T cell receptor beta chains from one sample, sequenced in a study of T cell responses to AZD1222 COVID-19 vaccine. The data were produced by immunoSEQ multiplex PCR, yet TCRdb's version contains in-frame clones alone and is incomplete. The sample shows approximately 170,000 clones, roughly 90% of them seen only once. This sample comprised peripheral blood, obtained on day 0 of AZD1222 vaccination. The receptors were sampled from an adult in good health. The CDR3 runs from the conserved cysteine through the conserved F or W. Fields, in order: V gene, J gene, D gene, clone size, CDR3 DNA, CDR3 protein. D genes are given only for firm matches. Not every row has a clone size; where given, it reads once, few, many or a size class.

v_gene: TRBV4-1; j_gene: TRBJ2-5; d_gene: .; abundance: .; CDR3nt: TGCGCCAGCAGCCAAGAGGGATCCCCTCTGGAGACCCAGTACTTC; CDR3aa: CASSQEGSPLETQYF
v_gene: TRBV30; j_gene: TRBJ1-6; d_gene: .; abundance: .; CDR3nt: TGTGCCTGGGGACTAGCCCACAATTCACCCCTCCACTTT; CDR3aa: CAWGLAHNSPLHF
v_gene: TRBV7-3; j_gene: TRBJ2-1; d_gene: TRBD2; abundance: few; CDR3nt: TGTGCCAGCAGCTGGGGACTAGCGCTCTACAATGAGCAGTTCTTC; CDR3aa: CASSWGLALYNEQFF
v_gene: TRBV24-1; j_gene: TRBJ2-1; d_gene: .; abundance: .; CDR3nt: TGTGCCACCAGTGATTTGTTGGCCCCGTGGAATGAGCAGTTCTTC; CDR3aa: CATSDLLAPWNEQFF
v_gene: TRBV9; j_gene: TRBJ2-3; d_gene: .; abundance: .; CDR3nt: TGTGCCAGCAGCGTACGGGTCACAGATACGCAGTATTTT; CDR3aa: CASSVRVTDTQYF
v_gene: TRBV10-3; j_gene: TRBJ2-1; d_gene: TRBD1; abundance: .; CDR3nt: TGTGCCATCAGTGGCACAGGGGGCGGTGAGCAGTTCTTC; CDR3aa: CAISGTGGGEQFF
v_gene: TRBV28; j_gene: TRBJ1-4; d_gene: TRBD1; abundance: .; CDR3nt: TGTGCCAGCAGTATCGTAACAGGGGGAAATGAAAAACTGTTTTTT; CDR3aa: CASSIVTGGNEKLFF
v_gene: TRBV11-2; j_gene: TRBJ1-3; d_gene: .; abundance: .; CDR3nt: TGTGCCAGCAGCTCCCTACGGTCGGGAACTGGAAACACCATATATTTT; CDR3aa: CASSSLRSGTGNTIYF
v_gene: TRBV11-3; j_gene: TRBJ1-3; d_gene: .; abundance: .; CDR3nt: TGTGCCAGCGAGCCCAGGGCTGGAAACACCATATATTTT; CDR3aa: CASEPRAGNTIYF
v_gene: TRBV19; j_gene: TRBJ1-1; d_gene: .; abundance: .; CDR3nt: TGTGCCAGTAGTATAGGGGGCGGACGTTGGTTTCCTGAAGCTTTCTTT; CDR3aa: CASSIGGGRWFPEAFF